Presented here are 17 T cell receptor beta chains from one specimen sequenced in a study of cytomegalovirus exposure and HLA in healthy donors. The primer mix had 60 Vbeta and 13 Jbeta primers. Profiled with immunoSEQ multiplex PCR; TCRdb holds only in-frame clones, not every one. This table holds about 160,000 clones, 75% to 90% found once. Specimen: PBMCs. The receptors derive from a man in his fifties or sixties in good health and CMV-seropositive.

The chain combines TRBV27 with TRBJ2-5, with 7 bases identical to TRBD2. V was clipped by 3 bases and J by 3 bases; unmatched bases: 7. This CDR3 is built from 15 residues. Per the germline V gene, CDR1 is MNHEY and CDR2 is SMNVEV (reference sequence). CDR3 residues: CASSFLAELKETQYF. CDR3 DNA sequence: TGTGCCAGCAGTTTTCTAGCGGAACTCAAAGAGACCCAGTACTTC.

This clone was counted a few times. This CDR3 is CAISDLTTSGSFYEQYF. CDR3 nucleotide sequence: TGTGCCATCAGTGACCTAACGACTAGCGGGAGTTTTTACGAGCAGTACTTC. The J gene is TRBJ2-7, the V gene TRBV10-3; 12 bases map to TRBD2. This CDR3 has 17 residues. The V segment lost 3 bases and the J segment 4 bases; nucleotides outside the gene matches: 10. Germline assignment: CDR1 ENHRY and CDR2 SYGVKD.

CDR3 nucleotide sequence: TGTGCCAGCAGGACACAGGGAGGGGGTGAAAAACTGTTTTTT. This codes for CASRTQGGGEKLFF. The chain uses TRBV2 and TRBJ1-4; D possibly corresponds to TRBD1 (6 bases). Between the trimmed V and J ends, which lost 6 bases and 7 bases, there was a span of 15 bases. The CDR3 loop spans 14 amino acids. Per the germline V gene, CDR1 is SNHLY and CDR2 is FYNNEI.

This sequence joins TRBV2 and TRBJ2-7; 9 positions match TRBD2. Germline values: CDR1 SNHLY, CDR2 FYNNEI. The CDR3 contains 15 residues. J lost 7 bases, V lost 1 base, and 8 bases had no gene match. The CDR3 DNA sequence: TGTGCCAGCAGTGAAGGACCTCTAGCGGGAAATGAGCAGTACTTC. This codes for CASSEGPLAGNEQYF.

The chain couples TRBV5-5 to TRBJ1-1; 8 bases are a match to TRBD1. CDR1 and CDR2 (germline): SGHKS, YYEKEE (reference sequence). With V trimmed by 4 bases and J by 11 bases, 13 bases remained unmatched. The length of the CDR3 is 14 residues. Written as DNA, the CDR3 is TGTGCCAGCAGCCCGACAGGGGACCCGGTGGGGGCTTTCTTT. It specifies CASSPTGDPVGAFF.

V gene TRBV4-3 combines with J gene TRBJ2-7, with 11 positions matching TRBD1. J was trimmed by 4 bases and V by 1 base; bases with no gene match: 9. CDR1 and CDR2 from the germline V gene are LGHNA and YSLEER. The CDR3 is 17 amino acids. In nucleotides, the CDR3 is TGCGCCAGCAGCCAAGGGACGACCGGGACAGGGGGGTACGAGCAGTACTTC. It codes for CASSQGTTGTGGYEQYF.

The chain links TRBV7-3 to TRBJ2-3; D possibly corresponds to TRBD2 (6 bases). Germline CDR1 and CDR2: SGHTA and FQGTGA. The V and J ends lost 8 bases and 2 bases respectively, with 8 bases between them. The CDR3 is 12 amino acids. CDR3 region: CASGGNTDTQYF. For the CDR3, the DNA is TGTGCCAGCGGGGGGAACACAGATACGCAGTATTTT.

J is TRBJ2-1 and V is TRBV7-9, with 7 bases matching TRBD2. Losses at the gene ends were 3 bases for V and 4 bases for J; bases not matched to a gene: 6. CDR1 and CDR2 from the germline V gene are SEHNR and FQNEAQ (reference sequence). This CDR3 spans 15 amino acids. DNA of the CDR3: TGTGCCAGCAGCTTCAGGGAGGGTTTGTACAATGAGCAGTTCTTC. Translating it yields CASSFREGLYNEQFF.

The rearrangement links TRBV19 to TRBJ2-5, with 10 nucleotides matching TRBD2. The germline V gene has CDR1 LNHDA and CDR2 SQIVND (reference sequence). Trimming cost V 3 bases and J 0 bases; bases outside gene matches: 13. The CDR3 consists of 19 residues. CDR3 sequence reads: CASSIPLAGGQVNQETQYF. As DNA, the CDR3 is TGTGCCAGTAGTATCCCATTAGCGGGGGGCCAGGTTAACCAAGAGACCCAGTACTTC.

This sequence joins TRBV5-1 and TRBJ1-4, with 12 bases aligning to TRBD1. V shed 5 bases, J shed 3 bases, and the junction held 2 bases outside the gene matches. The V gene's germline CDR1 is SGHRS and CDR2 YFSETQ. The CDR3 is 15 amino acids. This CDR3 is CASRGQGASNEKLFF. In DNA, the CDR3 is TGCGCCAGCAGGGGACAGGGGGCCTCTAATGAAAAACTGTTTTTT.

Concerning this clone itself: A read error may account for a junction end that differs from germline. The rearrangement joins TRBV7-7 to TRBJ2-7, with D uncertain. CDR3 length: 14 residues. CDR1 is SSHAT, CDR2 FNYEAQ, per germline (reference sequence). The CDR3 spells CASSLRSGNYEQYF. In nucleotides, the CDR3 is TGTGCTAGCAGCTTGCGTTCGGGTAACTACGAGCAGTACTTC. Combining the CDR3 with reference TRBV7-7 and TRBJ2-7 gives the whole variable domain GAGVSQSPRYKVTKRGQDVTLRCDPISSHATLYWYQQALGQGPEFLTYFNYEAQPDKSGLPSDRFSAERPEGSISTLTIQRTEQRDSAMYRCASSLRSGNYEQYFGPGTRLTVT.

The V and J genes are TRBV19 and TRBJ2-3; TRBD2 matches at 12 bases. V lost 5 bases and J lost 0; bases outside the gene matches: 3. CDR3 size: 16 residues. CDR1 and CDR2 from the germline V gene are LNHDA and SQIVND (reference sequence). Written as DNA, the CDR3 is TGTGCCAGTAGTTGGACTAGCGGGGCTAGCACAGATACGCAGTATTTT. It codes for CASSWTSGASTDTQYF.

The chain is built from TRBV5-4 and TRBJ2-7, with a tentative D call TRBD2 (5 bases). The CDR3 contains 13 residues. V lost 3 bases to trimming and J lost 3 bases, with 10 bases between them. Germline loops: CDR1 SGHNT, CDR2 YYREEE (reference sequence). The CDR3: CASSWTGDYEQYF. The CDR3 DNA is TGTGCCAGCAGCTGGACCGGGGACTACGAGCAGTACTTC. Full variable domain (remainder filled in from reference TRBV5-4 and TRBJ2-7): ETGVTQSPTHLIKTRGQQVTLRCSSQSGHNTVSWYQQALGQGPQFIFQYYREEENGRGNFPPRFSGLQFPNYSSELNVNALELDDSALYLCASSWTGDYEQYFGPGTRLTVT.

This clone was found once. The CDR3 here is CASTVRLGTGGQPQHF. For the CDR3, the DNA is TGTGCCAGCACTGTACGCCTCGGGACAGGGGGTCAGCCCCAGCATTTT. J is TRBJ1-5 and V is TRBV5-8; TRBD1 matches at 11 bases. The CDR3 has 16 residues. CDR1 is SGHTS and CDR2 is YDEGEE in the germline V gene. V lost 6 bases, J lost 6 bases, and 11 bases stayed unmatched.

This sequence joins TRBV6-5 and TRBJ2-2; 8 bases match TRBD2. V shed 6 bases and J 6 bases; nucleotides not matched to a gene: 9. The CDR3 is 15 amino acids. Germline V CDR1 and CDR2: MNHEY, SVGAGI. DNA for the CDR3: TGTGCCAGCAGCCCGGGACTAGTTTTCCCCGGGGAGCTGTTTTTT. Protein: CASSPGLVFPGELFF.

This chain's CDR3 is CATLTSGDTQYF. CDR3 DNA: TGTGCCACCCTGACTAGCGGGGATACGCAGTATTTT. The rearrangement joins TRBV19 to TRBJ2-3; TRBD2 agrees at 10 bases. CDR3 size: 12 residues. The germline CDR1 and CDR2 sequences are LNHDA and SQIVND (reference sequence). Germline trimming cut 10 bases from V and 6 bases from J; bases unmatched to any gene: 4.

The CDR3 spells CASSDPASGSPNNEQFF. The CDR3 DNA reads TGTGCCAGCAGCGACCCTGCTAGCGGGAGCCCCAACAATGAGCAGTTCTTC. J is TRBJ2-1 and V is TRBV9; the match to TRBD2 covers 10 bases. The CDR3 loop spans 17 amino acids. J was trimmed by 5 bases and V by 3 bases; bases with no gene match: 11. From germline, CDR1 is SGDLS and CDR2 YYNGEE.